The 23 T cell receptor beta chains reported below all come from one sample, sequenced in a study of T-cell memory formation after mild COVID-19. TCRdb re-derived calls from the 5' RACE reads in MiXCR, one entry per CDR3 protein. This table has over 500,000 distinct CDR3 sequences, 15% to 20% appearing once. The sequencing input was PBMCs or a T cell subset sorted from them (not recorded which). The receptor source for this set is an adult woman who had mild COVID-19 (a few samples of this study predate the infection). Cell type and time point are not known.

The chain employs TRBV14 and TRBJ2-3; the match to TRBD2 covers 8 bases. Per the germline V gene, CDR1 is SGHDN and CDR2 is FVKESK. The V segment lost 0 bases and the J segment 4 bases; nucleotides outside the gene matches: 9. The CDR3 runs to 17 residues. DNA of the CDR3: TGTGCCAGCAGCCAAGAGTTTTATTCGGGGGGGCCAGATACGCAGTATTTT. It is translated as CASSQEFYSGGPDTQYF. Drawing the rest from reference TRBV14 and TRBJ2-3, the complete variable domain is EAGVTQFPSHSVIEKGQTVTLRCDPISGHDNLYWYRRVMGKEIKFLLHFVKESKQDESGMPNNRFLAERTGGTYSTLKVQPAELEDSGVYFCASSQEFYSGGPDTQYFGPGTRLTVL.

The genes are TRBV4-1 and TRBJ2-7, with D perhaps matching TRBD1 or TRBD2 (5 bases each). Germline V gene data show CDR1 as MGHRA and CDR2 as YSYEKL. V was cut by 1 base and J by 5 bases, with 18 bases left in between. The CDR3 contains 16 residues. The CDR3 DNA follows: TGCGCCAGCAGCCAAGCCTTTGGGGGAAGGAGACACGAGCAGTACTTC. Translating gives CASSQAFGGRRHEQYF.

In DNA, the CDR3 is TGTGCCAGCAGTGCCCTCCATGAGTCTGAAGCTTTCTTT. Translated, it gives CASSALHESEAFF. This chain uses TRBV12-3 or TRBV12-4 with TRBJ1-1; the D is unclear. CDR3 length: 13 amino acids. With 5 bases removed from V and 6 bases from J, the gap between germline ends came to 13 bases.

This clonotype has a handful of counts. This chain joins TRBV6-5 and TRBJ2-5, with D maybe TRBD1 (6 bases). CDR3 length: 13 residues. CDR1 and CDR2 (germline): MNHEY, SVGAGI. Trimming cost V 7 bases and J 5 bases, with 14 bases left between them. CDR3 coding DNA: TGTGCCAGCAAAATGGTAGGGGGTGAGACCCAGTACTTC. Protein: CASKMVGGETQYF.

The chain employs TRBV9 and TRBJ2-7; 10 nucleotides align to TRBD2. The CDR3 sequence is 15 residues long. Per germline, CDR1 SGDLS and CDR2 YYNGEE. Trimming removed 0 bases from V and 3 bases from J; junction bases left unmatched: 3. The CDR3 region is CASSVASGSIYEQYF. In DNA form, the CDR3 reads TGTGCCAGCAGCGTAGCTAGCGGGAGTATCTACGAGCAGTACTTC.

This chain joins TRBV29-1 and TRBJ2-7; 11 bases line up with TRBD1. The CDR3 contains 17 residues. The germline V gene has CDR1 SQVTM and CDR2 ANQGSEA. Trimming cost V 1 base and J 3 bases; bases outside gene matches: 11. CDR3 sequence: CSVEALGQGVSYYEQYF. The CDR3 coding sequence is TGCAGCGTTGAAGCTTTGGGACAGGGGGTATCGTACTACGAGCAGTACTTC.

The V call is TRBV2, the J call TRBJ2-3; a possible D gene is TRBD2 (5 bases). The V end lost 6 bases, the J end lost 0 bases, and 16 bases lay between the germline ends. This CDR3 has 16 amino acids. The germline gives CDR1 SNHLY, CDR2 FYNNEI. CDR3 sequence reads: CASSPWEHTSTDTQYF. The CDR3 region has the DNA TGTGCCAGCAGCCCCTGGGAGCACACTAGCACAGATACGCAGTATTTT.

Only one count was recorded for this clonotype. The chain links TRBV4-1 to TRBJ2-7; 8 positions match TRBD1. The CDR3 has 16 amino acids. The V gene's germline CDR1 is MGHRA and CDR2 YSYEKL. V lost 1 base to trimming and J lost 3 bases; unmatched junction nucleotides: 8. CDR3 sequence: CASSQAPGGSLYEQYF. The DNA of the CDR3 is TGCGCCAGCAGCCAAGCCCCAGGGGGCAGCCTCTACGAGCAGTACTTC.

The V gene is TRBV25-1, the J gene TRBJ1-2, with D possibly being TRBD1 (5 bases). The CDR3 contains 16 residues. V lost 3 bases, J lost 6 bases, and 20 bases lay in between. Germline V gene lookup returns CDR1 MGHDK and CDR2 SYGVNS. The CDR3 region is CASSDLGVRGENGYTF. The CDR3 DNA reads TGTGCCAGCAGTGACCTGGGGGTAAGGGGTGAGAATGGCTACACCTTC.

The chain recombines TRBV12-3 or TRBV12-4 with TRBJ1-2; TRBD1 matches 10 bases. With 6 bases clipped from V and 2 bases from J, the junction kept 3 bases outside the gene matches. This CDR3 has 14 amino acids. This CDR3 reads CASSDRGRNYGYTF. CDR3 nucleotides: TGTGCCAGCAGCGACAGGGGGCGGAACTATGGCTACACCTTC.

The CDR3 coding sequence is TGTGCCAGCAGCTTAGGACTAGCGGGGGATACCGACGAGCAGTACTTC. Its translation: CASSLGLAGDTDEQYF. The J gene is TRBJ2-7, the V gene TRBV7-6; 12 bases are shared with TRBD2. The CDR3 loop spans 16 amino acids. In germline, CDR1 is SGHVS, CDR2 FNYEAQ. J lost 5 bases, V lost 1 base, and 6 bases had no gene match.

This clonotype was observed a few times. This rearrangement joins TRBV18 to TRBJ2-4, with TRBD2 matching 10 bases. The length of the CDR3 is 14 residues. With 3 bases clipped from V and 6 bases from J, the junction kept 2 bases outside the gene matches. The V gene's germline CDR1 is KGHSH and CDR2 LQKENI. The CDR3 sequence: CASSPRTSGNIQYF. The CDR3 nucleotides are TGTGCCAGCTCACCGCGGACTAGCGGAAACATTCAGTACTTC. The variable domain in full, with the rest retrieved from reference TRBV18 and TRBJ2-4, is NAGVMQNPRHLVRRRGQEARLRCSPMKGHSHVYWYRQLPEEGLKFMVYLQKENIIDESGMPKERFSAEFPKEGPSILRIQQVVRGDSAAYFCASSPRTSGNIQYFGAGTRLSVL.

This clonotype was seen only a few times. The V call is TRBV4-1, the J call TRBJ2-7; TRBD1 matches 9 bases. Trimming cost V 2 bases and J 10 bases; bases outside gene matches: 15. Germline V gene lookup returns CDR1 MGHRA and CDR2 YSYEKL. The CDR3 sequence is 16 residues long. For the CDR3, the DNA is TGCGCCAGCAGCCAATCGATGATCCGGGACAGGGTTCATCAGTACTTC. As protein: CASSQSMIRDRVHQYF.

For the CDR3, the DNA is TGTGCCAGCAGCCGAGCGGACCCCTACGAGCAGTACTTC. This translates into CASSRADPYEQYF. V is TRBV7-9 and J is TRBJ2-7; D perhaps matches TRBD2 (5 bases). With 5 bases removed from V and 2 bases from J, the gap between germline ends came to 10 bases. Germline values: CDR1 SEHNR, CDR2 FQNEAQ (reference sequence). The CDR3 contains 13 residues.

V gene TRBV29-1 combines with J gene TRBJ1-3; D is unresolved. This CDR3 has 13 residues. Germline assignment: CDR1 SQVTM and CDR2 ANQGSEA. The V gene lost 4 bases and the J gene lost 4 bases, with 11 bases spanning the gap. CDR3 in DNA: TGCAGCGTTGGGCCAGGAGACGGAAACACCATATATTTT. Translating gives CSVGPGDGNTIYF.

This clonotype has only a few counts. This CDR3 is CASSLGTATEAFF. CDR3 nucleotide sequence: TGTGCCAGCAGCTTAGGGACAGCCACTGAAGCTTTCTTT. The chain has TRBV7-9 and TRBJ1-1, with D perhaps TRBD1 (6 bases). The V gene's germline CDR1 is SEHNR and CDR2 FQNEAQ (reference sequence). Between the trimmed V and J ends, which lost 1 base and 4 bases, there was a span of 7 bases. The CDR3 spans 13 residues.

This clonotype has at least ten counts. The chain combines TRBV30 with TRBJ2-4; TRBD2 is a possible D gene (5 bases). V was pared by 0 bases and J by 8 bases, with 8 bases between. CDR1 and CDR2 from the germline V gene are GTSNPN and SVGIG (reference sequence). The CDR3 totals 12 residues. CDR3 bases: TGTGCCTGGAGTGTAATGGGAGACATTCAGTACTTC. This codes for CAWSVMGDIQYF.

The V gene is TRBV24-1, the J gene TRBJ1-2, with D possibly being TRBD1 (6 bases). Per germline, CDR1 KGHDR and CDR2 SFDVKD. This CDR3 is 15 amino acids long. Trimming stripped 3 bases from V and 3 bases from J, with 13 bases between. The CDR3 loop is CATSDGTLGDYGYTF. CDR3 DNA: TGTGCCACCAGTGATGGGACACTCGGGGACTATGGCTACACCTTC.

This clonotype has ten or more counts. The chain uses TRBV28 and TRBJ2-7; weak D call: TRBD1 (6 bases). The CDR3 length is 18 residues. V lost 4 bases and J 5 bases, leaving 27 bases between the germline ends. CDR1 and CDR2 (germline): MDHEN, SYDVKM. The DNA for the CDR3 is TGTGCCAGCAGTTCAGTTTTCGCCAAAGGACAGCCCCTAAACGAGCAGTACTTC. Encoded protein: CASSSVFAKGQPLNEQYF.

This clonotype was observed a handful of times. The chain employs TRBV4-1 and TRBJ1-1; TRBD1 matches 9 bases. The CDR3 has 16 residues. Per the germline V gene, CDR1 is MGHRA and CDR2 is YSYEKL. With 1 base clipped from V and 3 bases from J, the junction kept 6 bases outside the gene matches. CDR3 coding DNA: TGCGCCAGCAGCCAAGTCGGGGGACAGGGAGACACTGAAGCTTTCTTT. It yields the protein CASSQVGGQGDTEAFF.

This clonotype was counted a few times. The chain employs TRBV7-9 and TRBJ2-3, with 7 bases aligning to TRBD2. CDR3 length equals 14 residues. Germline assignment: CDR1 SEHNR and CDR2 FQNEAQ (reference sequence). V gave up 5 bases and J gave up 3 bases; unmatched junction bases: 5. The CDR3 DNA sequence: TGTGCCAGCAGCCCGGTGGGGGGGACAGATACGCAGTATTTT. It encodes CASSPVGGTDTQYF.

The CDR3 sequence: CASSSIVSYEQYF. CDR3 nucleotide sequence: TGTGCCAGCAGCTCAATTGTGTCCTACGAGCAGTACTTC. The chain carries TRBV7-2 and TRBJ2-7; D gene uncertain. Per germline, CDR1 SGHTA and CDR2 FQGNSA. Trimming stripped 4 bases from V and 1 base from J, with 8 bases between. The CDR3 is made up of 13 amino acids.

This clonotype was counted between two and nine times. V and J are TRBV4-2 and TRBJ1-3; 8 positions agree with TRBD1. With 0 bases clipped from V and 9 bases from J, the junction kept 13 bases outside the gene matches. This CDR3 contains 17 residues. The germline V gene has CDR1 LGHNA and CDR2 YNFKEQ. The CDR3, as DNA: TGTGCCAGCAGCCAAGAAATCGGGGACAGGTCTGGAGGCACCATATATTTT. It is translated as CASSQEIGDRSGGTIYF.